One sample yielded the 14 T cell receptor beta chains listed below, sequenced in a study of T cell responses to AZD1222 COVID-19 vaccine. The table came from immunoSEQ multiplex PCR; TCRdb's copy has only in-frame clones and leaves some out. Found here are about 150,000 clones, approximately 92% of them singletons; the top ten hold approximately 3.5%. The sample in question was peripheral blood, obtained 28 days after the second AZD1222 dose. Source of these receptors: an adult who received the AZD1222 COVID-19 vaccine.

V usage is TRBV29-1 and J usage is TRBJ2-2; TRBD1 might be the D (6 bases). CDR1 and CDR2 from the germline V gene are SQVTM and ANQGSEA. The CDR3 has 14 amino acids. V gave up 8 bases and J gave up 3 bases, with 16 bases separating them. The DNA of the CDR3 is TGCAGCTCCCTGGGGCAGGGGCACACCGGGGAGCTGTTTTTT. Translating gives CSSLGQGHTGELFF.

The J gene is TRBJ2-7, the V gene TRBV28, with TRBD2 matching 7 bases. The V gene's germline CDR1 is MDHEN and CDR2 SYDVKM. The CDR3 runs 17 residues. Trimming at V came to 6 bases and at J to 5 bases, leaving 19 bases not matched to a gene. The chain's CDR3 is CASRTINGGRAIHEQYF. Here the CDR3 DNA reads TGTGCCAGCAGGACAATCAACGGAGGGAGGGCCATCCACGAGCAGTACTTC.

The CDR3 DNA reads as TGTGCCAGCTCACGGGATCGACCGACGAACACCGGGGAGCTGTTTTTT. As protein: CASSRDRPTNTGELFF. J is TRBJ2-2 and V is TRBV18; D is uncertain. The germline V and J ends were trimmed by 4 bases and 0 bases, with 12 bases remaining between them. Germline CDR1 KGHSH, CDR2 LQKENI. This CDR3 comprises 16 residues.

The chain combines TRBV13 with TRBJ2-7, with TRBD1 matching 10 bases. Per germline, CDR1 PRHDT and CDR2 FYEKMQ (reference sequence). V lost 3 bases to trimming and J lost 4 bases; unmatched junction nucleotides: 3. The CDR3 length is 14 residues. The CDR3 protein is CASSLTGGVYEQYF. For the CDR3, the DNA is TGTGCCAGCAGCTTGACAGGGGGCGTTTACGAGCAGTACTTC.

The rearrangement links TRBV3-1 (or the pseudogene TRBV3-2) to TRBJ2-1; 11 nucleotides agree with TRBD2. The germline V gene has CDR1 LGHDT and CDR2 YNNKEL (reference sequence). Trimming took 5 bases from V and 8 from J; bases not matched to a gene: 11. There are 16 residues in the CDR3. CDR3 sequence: CASSARLAGYIDEQFF. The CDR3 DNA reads TGTGCCAGCAGCGCTCGACTAGCGGGGTATATCGATGAGCAGTTCTTC.

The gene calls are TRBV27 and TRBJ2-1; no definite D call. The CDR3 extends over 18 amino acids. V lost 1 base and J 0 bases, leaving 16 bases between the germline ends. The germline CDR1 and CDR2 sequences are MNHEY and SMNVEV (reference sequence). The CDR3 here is CASSLFWPVHSSYNEQFF. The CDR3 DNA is TGTGCCAGCAGTTTATTTTGGCCGGTCCATAGCTCCTACAATGAGCAGTTCTTC.

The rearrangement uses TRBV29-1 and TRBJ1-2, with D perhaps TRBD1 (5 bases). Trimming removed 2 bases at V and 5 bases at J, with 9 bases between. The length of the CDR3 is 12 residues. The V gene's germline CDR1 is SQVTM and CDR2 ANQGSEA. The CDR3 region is CSVESGPYGYTF. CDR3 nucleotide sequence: TGCAGCGTTGAATCGGGACCGTATGGCTACACCTTC.

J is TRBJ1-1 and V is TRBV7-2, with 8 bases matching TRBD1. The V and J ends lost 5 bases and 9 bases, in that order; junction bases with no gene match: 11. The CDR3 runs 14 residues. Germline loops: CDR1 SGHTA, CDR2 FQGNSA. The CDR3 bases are TGTGCCAGCAGCCTCACGACAGGGGAGGGTCAAGCTTTCTTT. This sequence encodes CASSLTTGEGQAFF. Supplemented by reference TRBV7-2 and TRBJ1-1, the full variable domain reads GAGVSQSPSNKVTEKGKDVELRCDPISGHTALYWYRQSLGQGLEFLIYFQGNSAPDKSGLPSDRFSAERTGGSVSTLTIQRTQQEDSAVYLCASSLTTGEGQAFFGQGTRLTVV.

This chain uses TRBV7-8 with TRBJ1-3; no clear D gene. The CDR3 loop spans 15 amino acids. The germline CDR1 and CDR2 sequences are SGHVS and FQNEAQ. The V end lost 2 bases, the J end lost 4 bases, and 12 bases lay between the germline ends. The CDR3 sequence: CASSLRLVRGNTIYF. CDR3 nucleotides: TGTGCCAGCAGCTTAAGGCTCGTCCGGGGAAACACCATATATTTT.

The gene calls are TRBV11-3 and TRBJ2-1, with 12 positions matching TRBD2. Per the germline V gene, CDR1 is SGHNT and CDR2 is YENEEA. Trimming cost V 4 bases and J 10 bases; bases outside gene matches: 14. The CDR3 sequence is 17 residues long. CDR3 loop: CASSSLGTSGLTGEQFF. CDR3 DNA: TGTGCCAGCAGCTCGCTCGGGACTAGCGGGCTAACGGGGGAGCAGTTCTTC.

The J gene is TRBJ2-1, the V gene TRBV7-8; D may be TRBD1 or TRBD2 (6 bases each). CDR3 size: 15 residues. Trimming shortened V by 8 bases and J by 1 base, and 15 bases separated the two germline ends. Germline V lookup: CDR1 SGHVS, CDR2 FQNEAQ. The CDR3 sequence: CASFNGGGSYNEQFF. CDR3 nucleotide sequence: TGTGCCAGCTTCAATGGAGGGGGGTCCTACAATGAGCAGTTCTTC.

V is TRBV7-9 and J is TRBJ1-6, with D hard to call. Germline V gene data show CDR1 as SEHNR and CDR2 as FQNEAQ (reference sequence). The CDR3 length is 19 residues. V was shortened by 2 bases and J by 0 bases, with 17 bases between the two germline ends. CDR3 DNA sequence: TGTGCCAGCAGCTTAATCGTTCGGTTAGGGAGCTCCTATAATTCACCCCTCCACTTT. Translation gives CASSLIVRLGSSYNSPLHF.

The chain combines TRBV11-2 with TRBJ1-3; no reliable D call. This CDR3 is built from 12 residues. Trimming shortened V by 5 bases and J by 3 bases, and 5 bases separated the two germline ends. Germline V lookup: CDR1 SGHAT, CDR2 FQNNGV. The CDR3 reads CASSILGNTIYF. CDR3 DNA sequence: TGTGCCAGCAGCATCCTTGGAAACACCATATATTTT. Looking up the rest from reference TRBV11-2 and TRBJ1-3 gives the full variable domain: EAGVAQSPRYKIIEKRQSVAFWCNPISGHATLYWYQQILGQGPKLLIQFQNNGVVDDSQLPKDRFSAERLKGVDSTLKIQPAKLEDSAVYLCASSILGNTIYFGEGSWLTVV.

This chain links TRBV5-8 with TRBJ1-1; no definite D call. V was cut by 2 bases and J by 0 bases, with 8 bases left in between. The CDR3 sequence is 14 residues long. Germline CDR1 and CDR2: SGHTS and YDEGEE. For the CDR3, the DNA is TGTGCCAGCAGCTTTATGAACATGAACACTGAAGCTTTCTTT. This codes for CASSFMNMNTEAFF. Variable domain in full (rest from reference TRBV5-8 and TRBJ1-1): EAGVTQSPTHLIKTRGQQATLRCSPISGHTSVYWYQQALGLGLQFLLWYDEGEERNRGNFPPRFSGRQFPNYSSELNVNALELEDSALYLCASSFMNMNTEAFFGQGTRLTVV.